Sequencing of this TCR beta chain was carried out in a study of blood T cell repertoires in COVID-19 (dated by TCRdb to 2019 to 2021). Some background on the complete study: The collaborator samples originated in the United States, Italy and Spain and spanned the acute and convalescent phases of COVID-19. The material from the prospective study consisted of cDNA or gDNA derived from T cells, B-cell-depleted T cells, or PBMCs. The dataset comprised deeply sampled blood TCRbeta repertoires from subjects exposed to, actively infected with, or recovered from COVID-19. The repertoires were released in a freely available public database intended as a resource for research on the immune response to SARS-CoV-2. The samples were drawn from the first 160 participants of the ongoing ImmuneRACE study and from under 1,500 subjects provided by 6 global collaborators. Nearly every sample came with metadata listing a de-identified subject ID, COVID-19 status, age in years and sex. Where available, HLA class I and class II types were taken from metadata supplied by the sample provider and were not determined by assay-based typing. What the study reported, not specific to this receptor: The amount of clinical and demographic metadata varied by source and participant and was provided uncurated.

With respect to this clone: Its antigen is currently not known. No base qualities exist here, and no much larger clone lies one base off it.

TCRbeta CDR3 regions were amplified from genomic DNA by means of the immunoSEQ Assay, a bias-controlled multiplex PCR. The paper's processing steps were these. The number of nucleated cells in each sample was estimated by amplification of reference gene primers within the assay. To quantify the absolute abundance of each unique TCRbeta CDR3 rearrangement, sequence reads were collapsed and filtered. For each sample, productive Simpson clonality was calculated by taking the square root of Simpson's diversity index across productive rearrangements. TCRdb obtained this table from immuneACCESS and retained in-frame rearrangements with V and J assigned. These tables miss some clones; where compared with another copy, unresolved V genes account for less than half of the shortfall, and the remainder is unexplained. V and J calls and clone size are copied from that table; D and trimming were computed from the DNA. Here the sample has about 74,000 clones; about 72% occur a single time. The ten largest clones capture roughly 15% of the sample.

CDR1 and CDR2 are read off the germline V gene as LGHNA and YNFKEQ. Trimming takes 5 bases off V and 5 bases off J; junction bases not matched to a gene: 8. There are 14 amino acids in the CDR3, from cysteine to phenylalanine inclusive. Only the CDR3 DNA stays, 42 bases, in frame from base 1. The collaborating institutions used their own protocols to collect whole blood in K2EDTA tubes. For TCRbeta analysis, collaborators shipped samples as frozen whole blood, isolated PBMCs, or DNA extracted from either of those sample types. The sequenced sample was peripheral blood. This TCR was recovered from a man between 65 and 79 years old with active or convalescent COVID-19. This chain is built from TRBV4-2 and TRBJ2-7, with TRBD2 identical over 8 junction bases. The CDR3 region has the sequence CASSDSGVPNEQYF. The sequence in DNA is TGTGCCAGCAGCGATAGCGGGGTTCCGAACGAGCAGTACTTC.